A single sample is the source of the 7 T cell receptor beta chains below, sequenced in a study of T cell repertoires in cytomegalovirus infection. Each CDR3 protein is one row after TCRdb ran MiXCR on the reads. Here the sample spans about 360,000 distinct CDR3 sequences, about 34% being singletons. Their specific antigens are unknown. The sequencing used cultured PBMCs, collected from culture after CMV antigen stimulation. Every receptor here comes from a human donor in good health (CMV status not recorded). Some clones in this sample may be carry-over from other donors' samples.

This clonotype appeared a few times. The chain uses TRBV10-2 and TRBJ2-7, with D possibly TRBD2 on 6 matching bases. V lost 0 bases to trimming and J lost 1 base, with 10 bases between them. This CDR3 is 15 amino acids long. Germline values: CDR1 WSHSY, CDR2 SAAADI. DNA of the CDR3: TGCGCCAGCAGTGAGTCGGCGGGAAGGTCCTACGAGCAGTACGTC. This translates into CASSESAGRSYEQYV.

This clonotype has more than one count but fewer than ten. The chain has TRBV4-2 and TRBJ2-1; D gene unclear. Trimming removed 0 bases at V and 7 bases at J, with 10 bases between. This CDR3 has 14 amino acids. Germline lookup yields CDR1 LGHNA and CDR2 YNFKEQ. CDR3 nucleotide sequence: TGTGCCAGCAGCCAAGACCCGGCTAAGAATGAGCAGTTCTTC. Its protein is CASSQDPAKNEQFF.

This clonotype was found a few times. The chain recombines TRBV12-3 or TRBV12-4 with TRBJ2-3; TRBD2 aligns across 12 bases. This CDR3 has 17 amino acids. After removal of 6 bases from V and 3 bases from J, the junction contained 10 bases not matched to a gene. Here the CDR3 reads CASSTLAGGRDTDTQYF. DNA of the CDR3: TGTGCCAGCAGCACACTAGCGGGAGGCAGGGATACAGATACGCAGTATTTT.

This clonotype was observed a handful of times. This chain uses TRBV7-2 with TRBJ2-7; TRBD1 matches 7 bases. This CDR3 region has 15 residues. The germline V gene has CDR1 SGHTA and CDR2 FQGNSA. Trimming removed 5 bases from V and 0 bases from J; junction bases left unmatched: 7. CDR3 residues: CASSLQGPGSYEQYF. CDR3 DNA sequence: TGTGCCAGCAGCCTACAGGGGCCCGGCTCCTACGAGCAGTACTTC.

This chain joins TRBV6-2 or TRBV6-3 and TRBJ1-1; tentatively, D is TRBD1 (6 bases). The CDR3 extends over 14 amino acids. The ends were cut back, 2 bases at V and 5 bases at J, with 12 bases in the middle. Germline V gene lookup returns CDR1 MNHEY and CDR2 SVGEGT. The CDR3 DNA sequence: TGTGCCAGCAGTTACCCGGGGGCGCGGACTGAAGCTTTCTTT. Its protein product is CASSYPGARTEAFF.

This clonotype showed up just a few times. V gene TRBV7-2 combines with J gene TRBJ2-7; 8 bases are shared with TRBD2. Germline lookup yields CDR1 SGHTA and CDR2 FQGNSA. This CDR3 has 15 residues. J lost 4 bases, V lost 5 bases, and 10 bases had no gene match. CDR3 DNA sequence: TGTGCCAGCAGCGGCAAAGCGGGAGTGGGGTACGAGCAGTACTTC. It yields the protein CASSGKAGVGYEQYF. Combining the CDR3 with reference TRBV7-2 and TRBJ2-7 gives the whole variable domain GAGVSQSPSNKVTEKGKDVELRCDPISGHTALYWYRQSLGQGLEFLIYFQGNSAPDKSGLPSDRFSAERTGGSVSTLTIQRTQQEDSAVYLCASSGKAGVGYEQYFGPGTRLTVT.

The V call is TRBV5-1, the J call TRBJ2-2, with a weak D call TRBD1 (6 bases). The CDR3 runs 14 residues. The V end lost 4 bases, the J end lost 1 base, and 8 bases lay between the germline ends. CDR1 is SGHRS, CDR2 YFSETQ, per germline. The CDR3 DNA is TGCGCCAGCAGCCAACAGGGGAACACCGGGGAGCTGTTTTTT. Translated: CASSQQGNTGELFF.